What follows is one T cell receptor beta chain and its context. Antigen specificity is unknown. The data were taken from a study of naive and memory T cell subsets. Study-level points and caveats: From naive to CM, EM and EMRA, diversity decreased and Gini increased.

Both TRBC1 and TRBC2 were covered by a beta constant-region primer of two equimolar oligonucleotides. Nested alpha and beta constant-region primers with the SP2 primer drove four PCR rounds on ligated cDNA. Ligation attached a single-stranded oligonucleotide with a 12-nucleotide UMI and the SP2 primer to the cDNA 3' end. TCRdb passed the UMI-ligation and nested PCR reads through MiXCR, listing each CDR3 protein once. The sample has around 130,000 distinct CDR3 sequences; roughly 32% are singletons. The sequence came from a human donor in good health. Sequenced input: central memory CD4+ T cells from blood.

The CDR3 reads CASTRAGGAYEQYF. CDR3 coding DNA: TGTGCCAGCACCCGAGCGGGGGGGGCCTACGAGCAGTACTTC. The rearrangement uses TRBV6-2 or TRBV6-3 and TRBJ2-7; 10 bases fit TRBD2. The CDR3 consists of 14 residues. Trimming cost V 7 bases and J 2 bases; bases outside gene matches: 5. CDR1 is MNHEY and CDR2 is SVGEGT in the germline V gene.